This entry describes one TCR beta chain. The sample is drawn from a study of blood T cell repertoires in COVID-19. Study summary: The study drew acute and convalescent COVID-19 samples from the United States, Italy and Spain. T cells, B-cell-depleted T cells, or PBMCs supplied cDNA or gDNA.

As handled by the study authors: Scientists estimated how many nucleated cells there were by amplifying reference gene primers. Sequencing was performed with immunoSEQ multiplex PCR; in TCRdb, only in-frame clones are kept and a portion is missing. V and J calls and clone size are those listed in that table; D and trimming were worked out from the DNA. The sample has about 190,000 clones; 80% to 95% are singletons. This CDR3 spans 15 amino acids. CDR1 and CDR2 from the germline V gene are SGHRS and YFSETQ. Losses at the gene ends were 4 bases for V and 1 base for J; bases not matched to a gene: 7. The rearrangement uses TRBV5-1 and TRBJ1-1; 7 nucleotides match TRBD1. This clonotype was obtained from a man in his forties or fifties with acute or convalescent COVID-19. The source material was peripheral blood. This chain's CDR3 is CASSQLRGENTEAFF. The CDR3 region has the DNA TGCGCCAGCAGCCAACTCAGGGGGGAGAACACTGAAGCTTTCTTT.